This T cell receptor beta chain stems from a study of cytomegalovirus exposure and HLA in healthy donors. The V end was cut by 5 bases, the J end by 4 bases, with 9 bases between. Germline CDR1 reads SGHNT; CDR2 reads YENEEA. The CDR3 has 13 residues. This PCR relied on a set of 60 Vbeta primers and 13 Jbeta primers. Sequenced by immunoSEQ multiplex PCR; TCRdb stores in-frame clones only, minus some. The repertoire holds 110,000 to 150,000 clones, 68% seen once, with about 4.5% in the top ten. Findings and caveats of the study: An analysis done earlier found most TCR beta V segments productive about 87% or about 30% of the time. Later analysis showed most CMV-associated TCR beta chains appearing HLA-restricted. There were some public TCRs occurring in many donors, but most TCR sequences were rare. Analyses of presence/absence relied on an assumption of roughly uniform sequencing depth across donors.

As regards this clone: Its antigen is undetermined.

The sequenced sample consisted of PBMCs. The chain carries TRBV11-3 and TRBJ2-1; tentative D call: TRBD2 (5 bases). The source of this sequence is a man in his 60s in good health and CMV-seronegative. CDR3 amino acids: CASSLGGYNEQFF. CDR3 nucleotides: TGTGCCAGCAGCCTAGGAGGATACAATGAGCAGTTCTTC.